This T cell receptor (beta chain) was profiled in a study of T cell responses to AZD1222 COVID-19 vaccine (dated by TCRdb to about 2021). Background for the entire study: AZD1222 recipients given second doses at about 4 weeks or at about 12 weeks were pooled, since spike-specific TCR depth and breadth were not found to differ between the two schedules. TCR sequencing was performed for about 250 trial participants, of whom around 210 were given two doses of AZD1222 and around 25 were given two doses of MenACWY control vaccine. Enrollment into the trials was organized by age into subgroups of 18-55, 56-69 and 70-plus years, and those subgroups contained around 150, 28 and 57 TCR-sequenced participants, respectively.

The CDR3 regions of human TCRbeta chains were analyzed by immunosequencing. In the authors' own workflow: TCRs in the repertoires were matched against a reference library of SARS-CoV-2-specific TCRs that had been generated with the MIRA antigen-specificity platform. Breadth was defined as the fraction of unique TCRs that were SARS-CoV-2-associated. Depth was defined as the fraction of total T cells that were SARS-CoV-2-associated. Using the MIRA data, every spike-specific TCR was mapped to the spike region that the TCR reacted to and assigned to either a CD4 or a CD8 class. Log10-transformed breadth and depth values were compared by one-way ANOVA with Sidak's multiple comparisons tests. TCRdb mirrors the immuneACCESS table, restricted to in-frame sequences. Some clones are absent from its copies; in checked studies, under half trace to an unresolved V gene, and the reason for the others is unknown. V, J and clone size are taken as reported in that table, and D and trimming were inferred from the DNA itself. This sample holds 150,000 to 200,000 clones; roughly 94% were observed only once. Clones ranked in the top ten supply approximately 0.69% of the sample.

V is reduced by 4 bases and J by 2 bases, leaving a spacing of 9 bases between them. From cysteine to phenylalanine, the CDR3 is 13 amino acids long. Only the CDR3 DNA stays, 39 bases, in frame from base 1. The germline V gene (reference sequence) sets CDR1 to SEHNR and CDR2 to FQNEAQ. This clone was seen just once. Its target antigen remains unknown. It has no much larger one-base neighbor in the sample; base qualities were not kept. On the study overall, not on this receptor specifically: Spike-specific TCR breadth and depth rose significantly after two AZD1222 doses compared with day 0 and with MenACWY recipients. Most participants were white British and females outnumbered males, and the authors suggested that clonal diversity may have been underestimated. Reportedly, almost half of the unique spike-specific TCRs recognized epitopes lying outside the regions that are mutated in the B.1.351 and B.1.1.7 variants. Conclusions about previously exposed vaccinees are limited, since just six or seven AZD1222 recipients were seropositive for SARS-CoV-2 at baseline. Because no day 14 peak-response samples were available, repertoires were characterized only after the peak T cell response. In the small 56-69-year group, the increase in depth fell short of significance, most likely because of low power. The whole spike protein was spanned by vaccine-associated CD4 TCRs, and dominant responses were seen in regions 160-218 and 743-854.

The time point label of this sample denotes: baseline before first vaccination. Vaccinee samples were obtained from the UK trials COV001 and COV002, which included a single-blind randomized controlled phase 2/3 trial of AZD1222 (ChAdOx1 nCoV-19) in healthy adults. Trial participant PBMC samples were collected at day 0 and day 28 after the second dose for TCRbeta chain sequencing. The specimen was peripheral blood, collected on day 0 of AZD1222 vaccination. The receptor comes from an adult in good health. The chain links TRBV7-9 with TRBJ2-7; matching of 5 bases hints at TRBD2 as the D gene. The sequenced DNA: TGTGCCAGCAGCTCGGGGAGAACCTACGAGCAGTACTTC. It translates as CASSSGRTYEQYF.